The 19 T cell receptor beta chains given below trace back to one sample, sequenced in a study of radiation and T cells in renal cell carcinoma. Time point in this sample: blood 2 weeks post-SBRT. Described treatment: 15 Gy SBRT to primary tumor, nephrectomy 4 weeks later. The method was immunoSEQ multiplex PCR; TCRdb's version includes in-frame clones alone and lacks a portion of them. The sample shows roughly 130,000 clones, 80% to 90% of them seen only once. The sequencing here drew on blood, taken from a patient whose treatment included radiotherapy and nephrectomy. The receptors were sampled from a woman aged 55-69 years with renal cell carcinoma.

The V call is TRBV18, the J call TRBJ2-3, with D perhaps matching TRBD1 (6 bases). Germline lookup yields CDR1 KGHSH and CDR2 LQKENI. With 5 bases removed from V and 2 bases from J, the gap between germline ends came to 14 bases. This CDR3 is 15 amino acids long. CDR3 nucleotides: TGTGCCAGCTCAACAACAGGGCGCTTCACAGATACGCAGTATTTT. Translating gives CASSTTGRFTDTQYF.

This clone has a single count. The chain recombines TRBV11-2 with TRBJ1-2, with D tentatively TRBD1 (5 bases). This CDR3 has 13 residues. Trimming stripped 5 bases from V and 4 bases from J, with 11 bases between. Germline CDR1 reads SGHAT; CDR2 reads FQNNGV. CDR3 in DNA: TGTGCCAGCAGCCCCGACAGTAGCTATGGCTACACCTTC. Protein: CASSPDSSYGYTF.

This chain uses TRBV18 with TRBJ1-1, with a weak D call TRBD1 (5 bases). From germline, CDR1 is KGHSH and CDR2 LQKENI. There are 15 residues in the CDR3. Trimming stripped 0 bases from V and 1 base from J, with 9 bases between. As DNA, the CDR3 is TGTGCCAGCTCACCACCGGGGCAGCAGAACACTGAAGCTTTCTTT. Its translation: CASSPPGQQNTEAFF.

The chain uses TRBV5-1 and TRBJ2-5; D is perhaps TRBD1 or TRBD2 (6 bases each). This CDR3 region has 13 residues. The germline V gene encodes CDR1 SGHRS and CDR2 YFSETQ. V was clipped by 6 bases and J by 5 bases, with 14 bases between them. The CDR3 protein is CASKEGGGETQYF. The CDR3 DNA reads TGCGCCAGCAAGGAGGGGGGCGGGGAGACCCAGTACTTC.

Written as DNA, the CDR3 is TGTGCCAGCAGTGCCGGACAGGGCAGGCGGACAGATACGCAGTATTTT. This sequence encodes CASSAGQGRRTDTQYF. The J gene is TRBJ2-3, the V gene TRBV2; 8 positions match TRBD1. The V segment lost 4 bases and the J segment 3 bases; nucleotides outside the gene matches: 9. From germline, CDR1 is SNHLY and CDR2 FYNNEI. This CDR3 spans 16 amino acids.

CDR3 bases: TGTGCCAGCAGCCCACGACAGGGGAGCTCCTACAATGAGCAGTTCTTC. This gives the protein CASSPRQGSSYNEQFF. This chain connects TRBV7-2 to TRBJ2-1; 8 positions match TRBD1. CDR1 and CDR2 from the germline V gene are SGHTA and FQGNSA. J gave up 0 bases and V 5 bases, and 6 bases lay outside the gene matches. The CDR3 contains 16 residues.

The V and J genes are TRBV6-1 and TRBJ1-4; 7 bases match TRBD1. The V gene end was trimmed by 4 bases and the J gene end by 5 bases; junction bases not matched to a gene: 7. The length of the CDR3 is 15 residues. Germline V gene lookup returns CDR1 MNHNS and CDR2 SASEGT. The CDR3 sequence: CASSGRDSQNEKLFF. The CDR3 DNA is TGTGCCAGCAGTGGCCGGGACAGCCAAAATGAAAAACTGTTTTTT.

V gene TRBV5-8 combines with J gene TRBJ2-2, with 8 bases aligning to TRBD1. Germline lookup yields CDR1 SGHTS and CDR2 YDEGEE. The CDR3 spans 14 residues. V shed 3 bases and J 6 bases; nucleotides not matched to a gene: 4. The CDR3 DNA follows: TGTGCCAGCAGCTCCGGACAGGGAGCCGGGGAGCTGTTTTTT. It yields the protein CASSSGQGAGELFF.

V is TRBV7-3 and J is TRBJ2-2; 15 nucleotides align to TRBD2. V was clipped by 5 bases and J by 6 bases; unmatched bases: 4. The germline CDR1 and CDR2 sequences are SGHTA and FQGTGA. The CDR3 runs 16 residues. The CDR3: CASSPGLAGGSGELFF. The CDR3 bases are TGTGCCAGCAGCCCCGGACTAGCGGGGGGGTCCGGGGAGCTGTTTTTT.

V and J are TRBV5-1 and TRBJ2-7; D gene ambiguous. V dropped 0 bases and J dropped 3 bases, with 7 bases sitting between them. The CDR3 has 13 residues. Germline CDR1 reads SGHRS; CDR2 reads YFSETQ. Here the CDR3 reads CASSLAQNYEQYF. CDR3 sequence (DNA): TGCGCCAGCAGCTTGGCCCAAAACTACGAGCAGTACTTC.

This sequence joins TRBV6-4 and TRBJ2-1; 14 bases fit TRBD2. Germline values: CDR1 MRHNA, CDR2 SNTAGT. The CDR3 contains 15 residues. V lost 5 bases and J lost 6; bases outside the gene matches: 3. CDR3 sequence: CASSTGTSGSNEQFF. In DNA, the CDR3 is TGTGCCAGCAGTACCGGGACTAGCGGGAGCAATGAGCAGTTCTTC.

This rearrangement joins TRBV2 to TRBJ1-1; D may be TRBD1 (6 bases). The V and J ends lost 3 bases and 1 base respectively, with 9 bases between them. This CDR3 has 14 amino acids. CDR1 and CDR2 from the germline V gene are SNHLY and FYNNEI. The CDR3 spells CASSDRGGNTEAFF. The CDR3 coding sequence is TGTGCCAGCAGTGACAGGGGAGGGAACACTGAAGCTTTCTTT.

The rearrangement joins TRBV6-1 to TRBJ2-7; D unclear. The length of the CDR3 is 13 residues. Trimming removed 2 bases at V and 0 bases at J, with 5 bases between. In germline, CDR1 is MNHNS, CDR2 SASEGT. The CDR3 nucleotides read TGTGCCAGCAGTGAACACTCCTCCTACGAGCAGTACTTC. Its translation: CASSEHSSYEQYF.

This clone came up a few times. One junction end disagrees with the germline gene, perhaps due to a read error. The CDR3 sequence is CASSWDSNTGELFF. CDR3 nucleotides: TGCGCCAGCAGCTGGGACTCGAATACCGGGGAGCTGTTTTTT. The chain carries TRBV5-1 and TRBJ2-2, with D perhaps TRBD2 (6 bases). CDR3 length equals 14 residues. The germline CDR1 and CDR2 sequences are SGHRS and YFSETQ.

The V and J genes are TRBV7-2 and TRBJ2-7; 13 bases match TRBD2. J lost 6 bases, V lost 5 bases, and 10 bases had no gene match. This CDR3 contains 16 residues. The germline V gene encodes CDR1 SGHTA and CDR2 FQGNSA. The DNA for the CDR3 is TGTGCCAGCAGCCGCCTACTAGCGGGAGGGCGGGCCGAGCAGTACTTC. Its protein is CASSRLLAGGRAEQYF. Looking up the rest from reference TRBV7-2 and TRBJ2-7 gives the full variable domain: GAGVSQSPSNKVTEKGKDVELRCDPISGHTALYWYRQSLGQGLEFLIYFQGNSAPDKSGLPSDRFSAERTGGSVSTLTIQRTQQEDSAVYLCASSRLLAGGRAEQYFGPGTRLTVT.

This rearrangement joins TRBV6-5 to TRBJ2-1; a possible D gene is TRBD2 (7 bases). The CDR3 has 15 amino acids. CDR1 is MNHEY and CDR2 is SVGAGI in the germline V gene. The V and J ends lost 4 bases and 6 bases respectively, with 16 bases between them. The CDR3 coding sequence is TGTGCCAGCAGTTGGGGACTATCGACAGGCAATGAGCAGTTCTTC. Translating gives CASSWGLSTGNEQFF.

The rearrangement uses TRBV10-3 and TRBJ2-7, with a possible D match to TRBD2 (5 bases). Trimming pared 5 bases from V and 3 bases from J, leaving 8 bases between. This CDR3 is built from 12 residues. Per the germline V gene, CDR1 is ENHRY and CDR2 is SYGVKD. The DNA of the CDR3 is TGTGCCATCAGTCCTACTAGCTACGAGCAGTACTTC. This codes for CAISPTSYEQYF.

The chain combines TRBV6-5 with TRBJ1-2; no reliable D call. Trimming removed 6 bases from V and 4 bases from J, with 12 bases in between. Looked up from germline, CDR1 is MNHEY and CDR2 is SVGAGI. The CDR3 sequence is 13 residues long. CDR3 region: CASRVDRLYGYTF. CDR3 nucleotides: TGTGCCAGCAGAGTGGACCGACTCTATGGCTACACCTTC.

The rearrangement joins TRBV11-2 to TRBJ2-1; D unresolved. The CDR3 contains 13 residues. Germline V gives CDR1 SGHAT, CDR2 FQNNGV. The V and J ends lost 1 base and 5 bases respectively, with 6 bases between them. CDR3 sequence reads: CASSLGGHNEQFF. Written as DNA, the CDR3 is TGTGCCAGCAGCTTAGGAGGTCACAATGAGCAGTTCTTC.